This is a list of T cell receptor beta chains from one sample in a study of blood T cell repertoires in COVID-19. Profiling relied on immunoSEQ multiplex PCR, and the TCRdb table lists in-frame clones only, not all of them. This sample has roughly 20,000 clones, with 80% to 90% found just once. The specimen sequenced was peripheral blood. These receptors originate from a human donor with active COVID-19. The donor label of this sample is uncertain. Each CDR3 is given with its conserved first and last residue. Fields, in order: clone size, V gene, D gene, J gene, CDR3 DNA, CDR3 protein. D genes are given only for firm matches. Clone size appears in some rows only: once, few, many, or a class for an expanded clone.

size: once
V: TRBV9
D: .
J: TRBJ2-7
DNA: TGTGCCAGCAGCGTCAGTTCTAGCGAGGCCTACGAGCAGTACTTC
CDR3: CASSVSSSEAYEQYF

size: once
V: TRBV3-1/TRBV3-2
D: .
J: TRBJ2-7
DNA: TGTGCCAGCAGCCCAAGGACACTTCCCTACGAGCAGTACTTC
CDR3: CASSPRTLPYEQYF

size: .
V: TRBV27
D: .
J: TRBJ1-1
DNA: TGTGCCAGCAGTTTCGGTAACACTGAAGCTTTCTTT
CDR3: CASSFGNTEAFF

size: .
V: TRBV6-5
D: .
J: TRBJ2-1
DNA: TGTGCCAGCAGTTACTCGGGCAGGGAGTTCTTC
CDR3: CASSYSGREFF

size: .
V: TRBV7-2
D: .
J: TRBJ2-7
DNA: TGTGCCAGCAGCTTAGTTCCGGACACGCGAAACTACGAGCAGTACTTC
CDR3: CASSLVPDTRNYEQYF

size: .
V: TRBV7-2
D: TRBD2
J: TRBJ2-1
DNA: TGTGCCAGCAGCCCGGAGCGGACTAGCGGGGGGGGATACAATGAGCAGTTCTTC
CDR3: CASSPERTSGGGYNEQFF

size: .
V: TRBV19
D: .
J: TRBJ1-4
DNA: TGTGCCAGTAGTAGGTTCGCGGCTAATGAAAAACTGTTTTTT
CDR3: CASSRFAANEKLFF

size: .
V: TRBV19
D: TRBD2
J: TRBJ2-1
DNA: TGTGCCAGTAGTCTGCTAGCGGGAGTCTTCGTCTTC
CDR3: CASSLLAGVFVF

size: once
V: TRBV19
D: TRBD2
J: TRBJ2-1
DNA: TGTGCCACCATTTCGAGAAAGACTACTAGCGCCAAGAGCTCCTACAATGAGCAGTTCTTC
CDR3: CATISRKTTSAKSSYNEQFF

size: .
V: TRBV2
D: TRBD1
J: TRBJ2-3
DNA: TGTGCCAGTAACACCGGGACAGGGGACGATACGCAGTATTTT
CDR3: CASNTGTGDDTQYF

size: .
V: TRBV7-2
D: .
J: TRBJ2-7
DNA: TGTGCCAGCAGCCTCGCACTTCCCTACGAGCAGTACTTC
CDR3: CASSLALPYEQYF

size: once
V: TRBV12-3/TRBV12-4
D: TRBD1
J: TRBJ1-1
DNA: TGTGCCAGCAGTTCGACAGGGTACACTGAAGCTTTCTTT
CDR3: CASSSTGYTEAFF

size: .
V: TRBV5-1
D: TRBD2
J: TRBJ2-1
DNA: TGCGCCAGCAGCTCGGGACTAGCGGGAGTCAATGAGCAGTTCTTC
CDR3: CASSSGLAGVNEQFF

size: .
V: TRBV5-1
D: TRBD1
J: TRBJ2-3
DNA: TGCGCCAGCAGTCCCTCGGGACAGGGGGCAGATACGCAGTATTTT
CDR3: CASSPSGQGADTQYF

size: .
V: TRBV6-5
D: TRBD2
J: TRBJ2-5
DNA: TGTGCCAGCAGTCCTAGCGGGTACCAAGAGACCCAGTACTTC
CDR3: CASSPSGYQETQYF

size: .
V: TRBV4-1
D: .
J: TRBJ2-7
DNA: TGCGCCAGCAGCCAAGTTGAGCTTTCCTCCTACGAGCAGTACTTC
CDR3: CASSQVELSSYEQYF

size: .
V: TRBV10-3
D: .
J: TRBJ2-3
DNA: TGTGCCATCAGTGAATCGGAATCAAGGGGTACGCAGTATTTT
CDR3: CAISESESRGTQYF

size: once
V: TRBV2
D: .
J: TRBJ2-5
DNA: TGTGCCAGCAGTCCCGGACAGTACCAAGAGACCCAGTACTTC
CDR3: CASSPGQYQETQYF

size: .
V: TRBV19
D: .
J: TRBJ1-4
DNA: TGTGCCAGTAGTCCTATCGCCCGGACAGATAATGAAAAACTGTTTTTT
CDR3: CASSPIARTDNEKLFF

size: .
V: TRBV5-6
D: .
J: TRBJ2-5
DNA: TGTGCCAGCAGCCGTTTAGAGAAAGAGACCCAGTACTTC
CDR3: CASSRLEKETQYF

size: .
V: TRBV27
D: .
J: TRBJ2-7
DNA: TGTGCCAGCAGTTTCCAGGGGAGCTCCTACGAGCAGTACTTC
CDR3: CASSFQGSSYEQYF

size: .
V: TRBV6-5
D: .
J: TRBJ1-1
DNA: TGTGCCAGCAGTTACGAGCTTTCTGGCACTGAAGCTTTCTTT
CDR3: CASSYELSGTEAFF

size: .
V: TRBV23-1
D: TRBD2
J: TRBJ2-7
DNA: TGCGCCACCATACTAGCGGACTACGAGCAGTACTTC
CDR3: CATILADYEQYF

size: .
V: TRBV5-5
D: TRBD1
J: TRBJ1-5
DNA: TGTGCCAGCAGCCGAGGAACCAGCGACAGGGGGGGTGAGGCCCAGCATTTT
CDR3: CASSRGTSDRGGEAQHF

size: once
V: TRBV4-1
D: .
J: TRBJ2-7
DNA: TGCGCCAGCAGCCACCGGGGACTTCAGTACTTC
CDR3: CASSHRGLQYF

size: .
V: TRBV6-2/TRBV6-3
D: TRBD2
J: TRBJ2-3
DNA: TGTGCCAGCAGTTGGTTAGCGGGGAGCACAGATACGCAGTATTTT
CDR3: CASSWLAGSTDTQYF

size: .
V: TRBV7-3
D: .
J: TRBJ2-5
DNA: TGTGCCAGCAGCCTAAGGGCACAAGAGACCCAGTACTTC
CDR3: CASSLRAQETQYF

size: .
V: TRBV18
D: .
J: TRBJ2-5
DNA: TGTGCCAGCTCACGCAGCACCGGGCAGGGAGAGACCCAGTACTTC
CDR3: CASSRSTGQGETQYF

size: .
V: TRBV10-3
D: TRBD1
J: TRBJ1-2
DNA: TGTGCCATCAGCGGGACAGGGTCTGTAGTGGATGGCTACACCTTC
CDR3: CAISGTGSVVDGYTF

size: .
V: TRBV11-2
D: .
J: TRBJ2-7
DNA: TGTGCCAGCAGCTCCCTTTGGGTGGGGGGAGAAGGCTACGAGCAGTACTTC
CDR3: CASSSLWVGGEGYEQYF

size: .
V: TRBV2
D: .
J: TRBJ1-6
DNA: TGTGCCAGCAGTGCCAGCTATAATTCACCCCTCCACTTT
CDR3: CASSASYNSPLHF

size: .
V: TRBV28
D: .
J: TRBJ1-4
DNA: TGTGCCAGCAGTCCGGGGGGGGGAAGAGAAAAACTGTTTTTT
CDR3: CASSPGGGREKLFF

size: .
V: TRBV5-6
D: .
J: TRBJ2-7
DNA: TGTGCCAGCAGCTTGCGCGGGGAGGAATTCGAGCAGTACTTC
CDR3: CASSLRGEEFEQYF

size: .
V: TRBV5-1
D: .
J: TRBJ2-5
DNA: TGCGCCAGCAGCTTGGCCGGGACTGACAAAGAGACCCAGTACTTC
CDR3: CASSLAGTDKETQYF

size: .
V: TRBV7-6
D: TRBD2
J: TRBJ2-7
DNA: TGTGCCAGCAGCCCCCGTGGGGCTAGCGGGGACATCAACTACGAGCAGTACTTC
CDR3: CASSPRGASGDINYEQYF

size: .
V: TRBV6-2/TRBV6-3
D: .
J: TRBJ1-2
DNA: TGTGCCAGCAGTTCTGGGGCCGCGCCCAGTGGCTACACCTTC
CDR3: CASSSGAAPSGYTF

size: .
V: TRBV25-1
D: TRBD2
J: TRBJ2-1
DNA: TGTGCCAGCAGTGAATTCGGTCCTAGCGGGGGCCTTAAGCAGTTCTTC
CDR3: CASSEFGPSGGLKQFF

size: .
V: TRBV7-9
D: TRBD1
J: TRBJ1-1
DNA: TGTGCCAGCGGTTCACAGGGGGAGGTCACTGAAGCTTTCTTT
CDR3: CASGSQGEVTEAFF

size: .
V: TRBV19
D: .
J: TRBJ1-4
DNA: TGTGCCACCGTCCGCACAGGGAAGAATGAAAAACTGTTTTTT
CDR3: CATVRTGKNEKLFF

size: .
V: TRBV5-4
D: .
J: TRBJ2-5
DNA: TGTGCCAGCAGCAGTGGACGGGGGACGCGGGAGACCCAGTACTTC
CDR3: CASSSGRGTRETQYF

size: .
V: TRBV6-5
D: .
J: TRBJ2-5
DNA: TGTGCCAGCATAAGAGGGATACAAGAGACCCAGTACTTC
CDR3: CASIRGIQETQYF

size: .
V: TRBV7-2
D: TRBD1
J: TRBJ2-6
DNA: TGTGCCAGCAGCCTGGACAGGGTTATCTCTGGGGCCAACGTCCTGACTTTC
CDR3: CASSLDRVISGANVLTF

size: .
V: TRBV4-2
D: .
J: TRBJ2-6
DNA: TGTGCCAGCGCGTCGGGGGGCGTCGGCCCTGGGGCCAACGTCCTGACTTTC
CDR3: CASASGGVGPGANVLTF

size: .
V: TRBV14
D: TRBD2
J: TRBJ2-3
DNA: TGTGCCAGCAGCCACCGGGGGACTATAACAGATACGCAGTATTTT
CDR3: CASSHRGTITDTQYF

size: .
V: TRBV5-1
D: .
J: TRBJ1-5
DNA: TGCGCCAGCAGCTTGGAGGCAGGGCGCAATCAGCCCCAGCATTTT
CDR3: CASSLEAGRNQPQHF

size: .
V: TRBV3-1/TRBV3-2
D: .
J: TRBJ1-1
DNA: TGTGCCAGCAGCCAAGTAGGGGCAGAGAAGAATGAAGCTTTCTTT
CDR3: CASSQVGAEKNEAFF

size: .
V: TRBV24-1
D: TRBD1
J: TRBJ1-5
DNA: TGTGCCACCAGAGGGGACAGGGGGCTTTTCGATAGCAATCAGCCCCAGCATTTT
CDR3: CATRGDRGLFDSNQPQHF

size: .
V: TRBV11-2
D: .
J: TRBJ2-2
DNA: TGTGCCAGCAGCTCGCAGGGTGCCGGGGAGCTGTTTTTT
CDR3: CASSSQGAGELFF

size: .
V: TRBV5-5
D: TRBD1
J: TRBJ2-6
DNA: TGTGCCAGCATGCCGGACAGGGTCCTTACGAGGGGGGCCAACGTCCTGACTTTC
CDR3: CASMPDRVLTRGANVLTF

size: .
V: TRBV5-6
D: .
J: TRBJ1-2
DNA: TGTGCCAGCAGCTTATTGGACAGCCAGTACTACACCTTC
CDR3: CASSLLDSQYYTF

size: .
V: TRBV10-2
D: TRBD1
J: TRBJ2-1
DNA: TGCGCCAGCAAAGGGACAGCCGGCCTCAATGAGCAGTTCTTC
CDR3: CASKGTAGLNEQFF

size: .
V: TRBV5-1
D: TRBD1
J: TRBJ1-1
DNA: TGCGCCAGCAGCCCCCGACAGGGATCGTCCACTGAAGCTTTCTTT
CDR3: CASSPRQGSSTEAFF

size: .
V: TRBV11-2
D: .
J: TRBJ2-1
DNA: TGTGCCAGCAGCCAAGAGTTCGGTTACAATGAGCAGTTCTTC
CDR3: CASSQEFGYNEQFF

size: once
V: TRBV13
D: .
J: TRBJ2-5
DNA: TGTGCCAGCAGCCCTTCGTCGACTAATGAAGAGACCCAGTACTTC
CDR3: CASSPSSTNEETQYF

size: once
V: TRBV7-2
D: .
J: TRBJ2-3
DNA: TGTGCCAGCAGCTTAATGTTAACAGATACGCAGTATTTT
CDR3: CASSLMLTDTQYF

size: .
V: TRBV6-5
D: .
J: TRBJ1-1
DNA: TGTGCCAGCACCCGGGGGAACACTGAAGCTTTCTTT
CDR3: CASTRGNTEAFF

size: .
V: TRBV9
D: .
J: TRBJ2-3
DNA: TGTGCCAGCAGCGGCAGTGGACACACAGATACGCAGTATTTT
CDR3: CASSGSGHTDTQYF